Shown below are 16 T cell receptor beta chains from a single sample sequenced in a study of T cell changes during pregnancy in multiple sclerosis. Repertoires were generated with immunoSEQ multiplex PCR, while TCRdb's copy carries only in-frame clones and drops some. The sample shows under 80,000 clones, about nine tenths of them seen only once. The sequencing used peripheral blood, collected in the second trimester of pregnancy. These receptors were obtained from a female donor with multiple sclerosis, enrolled in a pregnancy study.

This clone was seen a few times. The chain combines TRBV19 with TRBJ1-2; 7 bases line up with TRBD1. The CDR3 is 17 amino acids. The V gene end was trimmed by 7 bases and the J gene end by 4 bases; junction bases not matched to a gene: 18. CDR1 and CDR2 from the germline V gene are LNHDA and SQIVND (reference sequence). For the CDR3, the DNA is TGTGCCAGTAATAATCCCTACAGGACAGGACTCTCCTATGGCTACACCTTC. Its protein product is CASNNPYRTGLSYGYTF.

The chain joins TRBV5-1 to TRBJ2-3; 9 bases are shared with TRBD2. CDR3 length: 18 amino acids. The ends lost 0 bases at V and 4 bases at J; junction bases unmatched: 12. CDR1 and CDR2 from the germline V gene are SGHRS and YFSETQ. CDR3 DNA: TGCGCCAGCAGCTTGGGTGTTCTGAGCGGGAGGACGGCAGATACGCAGTATTTT. Protein sequence: CASSLGVLSGRTADTQYF.

The genes are TRBV12-2 and TRBJ1-5. TRBV12-2 constitutes a pseudogene. The CDR3 runs to 14 residues. CDR3 sequence: CASPQTGSNQPQHF. The CDR3 region has the DNA TGTGCAAGTCCCCAAACGGGGAGCAATCAGCCCCAGCATTTT.

This clone appeared once. The chain is built from TRBV6-5 and TRBJ1-6; D is unclear. This CDR3 is 12 amino acids long. Germline-derived CDR1 and CDR2 are MNHEY and SVGAGI. V was clipped by 6 bases and J by 4 bases, with 4 bases between them. In nucleotides, the CDR3 is TGTGCCAGCAGACAGTATAATTCACCCCTCCACTTT. Translating it yields CASRQYNSPLHF.

The gene calls are TRBV11-1 and TRBJ1-1, with D possibly matching TRBD1 (5 bases). Trimming removed 5 bases from V and 0 bases from J, with 13 bases in between. CDR3 length: 15 residues. CDR1 is SGHAT and CDR2 is FQDESV in the germline V gene (reference sequence). The CDR3 coding sequence is TGTGCCAGCAGCCCTCGGACAAACTTGAACACTGAAGCTTTCTTT. This codes for CASSPRTNLNTEAFF. Variable domain in full (rest from reference TRBV11-1 and TRBJ1-1): EAEVAQSPRYKITEKSQAVAFWCDPISGHATLYWYRQILGQGPELLVQFQDESVVDDSQLPKDRFSAERLKGVDSTLKIQPAELGDSAMYLCASSPRTNLNTEAFFGQGTRLTVV.

This clone has more than one count but fewer than ten. The rearrangement links TRBV19 to TRBJ1-6, with D hard to call. Germline loops: CDR1 LNHDA, CDR2 SQIVND (reference sequence). Trimming took off 5 bases at V and 0 bases at J, with 5 bases between the two ends. The CDR3 spans 14 residues. The CDR3 sequence: CASSADSYNSPLHF. As DNA, the CDR3 is TGTGCCAGTAGTGCGGACTCCTATAATTCACCCCTCCACTTT.

V usage is TRBV2 and J usage is TRBJ2-7; TRBD1 might be the D (5 bases). CDR1 and CDR2 (germline): SNHLY, FYNNEI. This CDR3 has 13 amino acids. Trimming removed 7 bases at V and 3 bases at J, with 13 bases between. CDR3: CASTPDIVYEQYF. DNA of the CDR3: TGTGCCAGCACCCCGGACATTGTCTACGAGCAGTACTTC.

This clone was counted a few times. For the CDR3, the DNA is TGTGCCAGCGGACGGACAGGGGGCAGGGACGAGCAGTACTTC. This codes for CASGRTGGRDEQYF. The chain carries TRBV6-5 and TRBJ2-7, with 11 bases fitting TRBD1. The CDR3 is 14 residues long. Germline lookup yields CDR1 MNHEY and CDR2 SVGAGI. The ends lost 8 bases at V and 5 bases at J; junction bases unmatched: 8.

This sequence joins TRBV5-5 and TRBJ2-2; D perhaps matches TRBD1 (5 bases). Germline lookup yields CDR1 SGHKS and CDR2 YYEKEE (reference sequence). The CDR3 contains 15 residues. Between the trimmed V and J ends, which lost 5 bases and 0 bases, there was a span of 11 bases. CDR3 loop: CASRGPITNTGELFF. The DNA for the CDR3 is TGTGCCAGCAGGGGGCCGATTACGAACACCGGGGAGCTGTTTTTT.

The rearrangement uses TRBV7-9 and TRBJ2-4; 8 bases are a match to TRBD2. CDR1 SEHNR and CDR2 FQNEAQ come from the germline V gene (reference sequence). With 1 base clipped from V and 2 bases from J, the junction kept 7 bases outside the gene matches. There are 17 residues in the CDR3. CDR3 in amino acids: CASSLVLTSETKNIQYF. The DNA for the CDR3 is TGTGCCAGCAGCTTAGTTCTGACTAGCGAGACCAAAAACATTCAGTACTTC.

J is TRBJ1-3 and V is TRBV10-3; possibly TRBD1 for D (5 bases). V was pared by 6 bases and J by 1 base, with 10 bases between. The V gene's germline CDR1 is ENHRY and CDR2 SYGVKD. There are 14 residues in the CDR3. The CDR3 DNA follows: TGTGCCATCAGCGCTGCAGGGTCTGGAAACACCATATATTTT. This encodes CAISAAGSGNTIYF.

J is TRBJ1-4 and V is TRBV19; a possible D gene is TRBD1 (6 bases). The CDR3 extends over 15 amino acids. V was pared by 8 bases and J by 0 bases, with 13 bases between. Germline V gene data show CDR1 as LNHDA and CDR2 as SQIVND (reference sequence). CDR3 DNA sequence: TGTGCCAGTGGCAGGGGACCCGCAACTAATGAAAAACTGTTTTTT. It is translated as CASGRGPATNEKLFF.

V is TRBV14 and J is TRBJ2-5; no clear D gene. From germline, CDR1 is SGHDN and CDR2 FVKESK. Trimming cost V 1 base and J 3 bases, with 6 bases left between them. The CDR3 sequence is 13 residues long. The CDR3 here is CASSQAPKETQYF. CDR3 nucleotide sequence: TGTGCCAGCAGCCAAGCCCCCAAAGAGACCCAGTACTTC.

The chain combines TRBV19 with TRBJ1-2; 12 bases map to TRBD1. The V gene end was trimmed by 1 base and the J gene end by 8 bases; junction bases not matched to a gene: 11. The germline gives CDR1 LNHDA, CDR2 SQIVND (reference sequence). The CDR3 length is 17 residues. The CDR3 loop is CASSIGLGQGALEGYTF. The DNA for the CDR3 is TGTGCCAGTAGTATAGGGTTGGGACAGGGGGCATTGGAGGGCTACACCTTC.

The chain has TRBV11-2 and TRBJ1-2; 9 bases are a match to TRBD1. Per germline, CDR1 SGHAT and CDR2 FQNNGV. This CDR3 is built from 15 residues. V dropped 6 bases and J dropped 4; count of bases not matched to a gene: 9. The CDR3 region has the DNA TGTGCCAGCAGGGGCTACAGGGGGCGATCCTATGGCTACACCTTC. Translation: CASRGYRGRSYGYTF.

In nucleotides, the CDR3 is TGTGCCAGCAGCTCCCACGTGCAGTTCTCCTACAATGAGCAGTTCTTC. Residues: CASSSHVQFSYNEQFF. The V and J genes are TRBV6-6 and TRBJ2-1; D gene ambiguous. The V gene's germline CDR1 is MNHNY and CDR2 SVGAGI (reference sequence). There are 16 residues in the CDR3. The germline V and J ends were trimmed by 6 bases and 0 bases, with 15 bases remaining between them.